Below are 6 T cell receptor beta chains sequenced from a single sample in a study of Graves' ophthalmopathy and Graves' hyperthyroidism. Amplification of the TCR beta CDR3 regions used RNA transcripts (as template). In the first round, RT-PCR was carried out with HTBI primers, and a multiplex PCR formed the second round. TCRdb fed the multiplex PCR reads into MiXCR, producing one record per CDR3 protein. Here the sample spans 500,000 to 600,000 distinct CDR3 sequences, under 45% being singletons. The specimen was peripheral blood or thyroid tissue (not recorded which). The source of these receptors is an adult man with Graves' hyperthyroidism.

Remarks on this clonotype: Because the CDR3 is missing its conserved closing phenylalanine or tryptophan, this is likely a read error. The DNA is left out, because the CDR3 cannot be placed on it with certainty; the CDR3 is given as TCRdb lists it. The gene calls are TRBV5-4 and TRBJ1-6. From its first to its last residue, the CDR3 has 8 amino acids. Germline V gene lookup returns CDR1 SGHNT and CDR2 YYREEE (reference sequence). The chain's CDR3 is CASSLDDA.

In regard to this clonotype: A read error may explain this, as a much larger clone is one base away. V is TRBV12-3 or TRBV12-4 and J is TRBJ1-4; D is unresolved. V was pared by 2 bases and J by 7 bases, with 11 bases between. The CDR3 totals 14 residues. The CDR3 nucleotides read TGTGCCAGCAGTTTATCGGGTCAGACTGAAAAACTGTTTTTT. This gives the protein CASSLSGQTEKLFF.

This clonotype occurred many times. This chain joins TRBV25-1 and TRBJ2-7, with D possibly being TRBD2 (6 bases). Germline values: CDR1 MGHDK, CDR2 SYGVNS. The V end lost 2 bases, the J end lost 5 bases, and 16 bases lay between the germline ends. The CDR3 is 15 amino acids. CDR3 coding DNA: TGTGCCAGCAGTGAAGTGAACGTGGGGGGAAACGAGCAGTACTTC. Residues: CASSEVNVGGNEQYF.

The V call is TRBV5-1, the J call TRBJ2-1; D is unresolved. From germline, CDR1 is SGHRS and CDR2 YFSETQ. Trimming cost V 4 bases and J 4 bases, with 6 bases left between them. CDR3 size: 12 residues. CDR3 sequence: CASSRSYNEQFF. For the CDR3, the DNA is TGCGCCAGCAGCCGGTCGTACAATGAGCAGTTCTTC.

This clonotype was seen more than once but under ten times. The rearrangement joins TRBV5-8 to TRBJ2-7, with a possible D match to TRBD2 (5 bases). V was pared by 4 bases and J by 0 bases, with 11 bases between. CDR3 length: 14 amino acids. Germline V gives CDR1 SGHTS, CDR2 YDEGEE. CDR3 DNA sequence: TGTGCCAGCAGCCCGGACGGACTCTCCTACGAGCAGTACTTC. The encoded protein is CASSPDGLSYEQYF.

The rearrangement joins TRBV29-1 to TRBJ1-1, with a tentative D call TRBD1 (6 bases). Trimming took 8 bases from V and 2 from J, leaving 12 bases between them. The CDR3 loop spans 12 amino acids. CDR1 is SQVTM and CDR2 is ANQGSEA in the germline V gene. The chain's CDR3 is CSSDRTNTEAFF. CDR3 nucleotides: TGCAGCTCCGACAGGACCAACACTGAAGCTTTCTTT.